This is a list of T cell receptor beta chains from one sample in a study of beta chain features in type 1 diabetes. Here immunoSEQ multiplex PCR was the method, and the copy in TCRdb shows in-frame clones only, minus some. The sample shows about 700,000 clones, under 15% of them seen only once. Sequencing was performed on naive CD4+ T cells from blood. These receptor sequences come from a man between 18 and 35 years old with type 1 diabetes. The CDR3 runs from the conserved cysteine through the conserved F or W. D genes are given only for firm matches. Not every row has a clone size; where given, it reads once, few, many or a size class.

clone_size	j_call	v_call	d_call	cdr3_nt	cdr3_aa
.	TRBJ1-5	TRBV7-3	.	TGTGCCAGCAGCGCCGGGGCGGATCAGCCCCAGCATTTT	CASSAGADQPQHF
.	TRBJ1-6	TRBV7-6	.	TGTGCCAGCAGCTTAGCGCTTCAGAATTCACCCCTCCACTTT	CASSLALQNSPLHF
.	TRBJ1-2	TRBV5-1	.	TGCGCCAGCAGCTTGTTGTCCGGCCTACCCGATAACTATGGCTACACCTTC	CASSLLSGLPDNYGYTF
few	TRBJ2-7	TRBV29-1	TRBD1	TGCAGCGGCGGGACAGGCGGGAAGAAGCAGTACTTC	CSGGTGGKKQYF
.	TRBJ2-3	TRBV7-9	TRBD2	TGTGCCAGCAGCCGGCATAGCGGGGCTGGAGATACGCAGTATTTT	CASSRHSGAGDTQYF
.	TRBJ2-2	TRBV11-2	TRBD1	TGTGCCAGCAGCTCCAGGGGGCACACCGGGGAGCTGTTTTTT	CASSSRGHTGELFF
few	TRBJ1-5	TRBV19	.	TGTGCCAGTAGTGGCAGTCAATATTACCAGCCCCAGCATTTT	CASSGSQYYQPQHF
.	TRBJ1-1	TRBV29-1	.	TGCAGCGTTGGGCGCGTCACTGAAGCTTTCTTT	CSVGRVTEAFF
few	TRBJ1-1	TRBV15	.	TGTGCCACCAGCAGAGTGGTTTCAAACACTGAAGCTTTCTTT	CATSRVVSNTEAFF
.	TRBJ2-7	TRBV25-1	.	TGTGCCAGCAGCCTACCGGGACCCCCGCGGGAGCAGTACTTC	CASSLPGPPREQYF
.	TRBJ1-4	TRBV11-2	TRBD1	TGTGCCAGCAGCTCTCAAGGGACAGGGAGTGAAAAACTGTTTTTT	CASSSQGTGSEKLFF
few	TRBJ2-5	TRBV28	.	TGTGCCAGCCGGGAGCCGGGCCCCCCCACTGAGACCCAGTACTTC	CASREPGPPTETQYF
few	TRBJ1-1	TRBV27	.	TGTGCCAGCAGTATTCAGATGAACACTGAAGCTTTCTTT	CASSIQMNTEAFF
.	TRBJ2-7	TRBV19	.	TGTGCCAGTAGTCCTCAGGGTTCGGACGAGCAGTACTTC	CASSPQGSDEQYF
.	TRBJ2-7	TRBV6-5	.	TGTGCCAGCAGTATAGAGGGACTGCCCGACGAGCAGTACTTC	CASSIEGLPDEQYF
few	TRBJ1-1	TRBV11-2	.	TGTGCCAGCAGCTCCCTAAGGGGCAGCCTCACTGAAGCTTTCTTT	CASSSLRGSLTEAFF
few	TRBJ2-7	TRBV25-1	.	TGTGCCAGCAGTGATGGAGGGACCATTACCTACGAGCAGTACTTC	CASSDGGTITYEQYF
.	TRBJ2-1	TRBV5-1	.	TGCGCCAGCAGCTTGCAAGCGGCCCAGTACAATGAGCAGTTCTTC	CASSLQAAQYNEQFF
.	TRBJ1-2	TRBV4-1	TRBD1	TGCGCCAGCAGCCTTCCTAGACCGGGACAGGGGCCCTCTTGGGACTATGGCTACACCTTC	CASSLPRPGQGPSWDYGYTF
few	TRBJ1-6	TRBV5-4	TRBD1	TGTGCCAGCAGCCCGGGACAGGCAGGATCACCCCTCCACTTT	CASSPGQAGSPLHF
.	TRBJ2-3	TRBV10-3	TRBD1	TGTGCCTCAAGGGACAGCGAAGCAGATACGCAGTATTTT	CASRDSEADTQYF
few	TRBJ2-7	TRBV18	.	TGTGCCAGCTCACCACCGTCTCGGGAGCAGTACTTC	CASSPPSREQYF
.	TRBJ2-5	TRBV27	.	TGTGCCAGCAGTTTATTCGGCAGCCAAGAGACCCAGTACTTC	CASSLFGSQETQYF
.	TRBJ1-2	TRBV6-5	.	TGTGCCAGCAGTCAAGGGGGTGGCTACACCTTC	CASSQGGGYTF
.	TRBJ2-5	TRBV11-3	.	TGTGCCAGCAGCTCTAGAGGCGGCGAGACCCAGTACTTC	CASSSRGGETQYF
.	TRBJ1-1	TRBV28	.	TGTGCCAGCAGTCCTCAGGACGGCGGAGGGACTGAAGCTTTCTTT	CASSPQDGGGTEAFF
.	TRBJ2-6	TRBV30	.	TGTGCCTGGAGTCAGTATGTACGGCCTAGCTCTGGGGCCAACGTCCTGACTTTC	CAWSQYVRPSSGANVLTF
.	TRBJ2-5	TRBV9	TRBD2	TGTGCCAGCAGCCACCACACGGGGGGAATACAAGAGACCCAGTACTTC	CASSHHTGGIQETQYF
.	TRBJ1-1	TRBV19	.	TGTGCCAGTGCGGCACAACCGAACACTGAAGCTTTCTTT	CASAAQPNTEAFF
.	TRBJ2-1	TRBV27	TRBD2	TGTGCCAGCAGTCCCTGGACTAGCGGGGGTCCTGGGGTTTACAATGAGCAGTTCTTC	CASSPWTSGGPGVYNEQFF
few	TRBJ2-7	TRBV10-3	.	TGTGCCATCAGCCCCCAGAGGGACGTAGACTCCTACGAGCAGTACTTC	CAISPQRDVDSYEQYF
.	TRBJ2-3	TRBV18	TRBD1	TGTGCCAGCTCCGGTCTTAAGGGGGCGGGCACAGATACGCAGTATTTT	CASSGLKGAGTDTQYF
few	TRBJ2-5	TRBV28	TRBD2	TGTGCCAGCCACCCCGGGGGGGTAGCAGAGACCCAGTACTTC	CASHPGGVAETQYF
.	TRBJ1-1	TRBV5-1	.	TGCGCCAGCAGCTTGATGACCTCGAGAGAGAACACTGAAGCTTTCTTT	CASSLMTSRENTEAFF
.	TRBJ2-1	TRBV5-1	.	TGCGCCAGCAGCTTTAATTCGGGGAATGAGCAGTTCTTC	CASSFNSGNEQFF
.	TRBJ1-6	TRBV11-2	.	TGTGCCACCAACCAGGAGGGCACTACTTCACCCCTCCACTTT	CATNQEGTTSPLHF
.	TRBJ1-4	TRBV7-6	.	TGTGCCAGCAGCCTACTCTGGGACACGAATGAAAAACTGTTTTTT	CASSLLWDTNEKLFF
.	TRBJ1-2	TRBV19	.	TGTGCCAGTACCGGACCGGGGGCGGGATTCTATGGCTACACCTTC	CASTGPGAGFYGYTF
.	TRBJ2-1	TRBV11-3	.	TGTGCCAGCAGCTTAGAACAGGGTGCTGAGCAGTTCTTC	CASSLEQGAEQFF
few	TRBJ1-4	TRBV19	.	TGTGCCAGTAGTATAGCGAAGACCCTCATAAATGAAAAACTGTTTTTT	CASSIAKTLINEKLFF
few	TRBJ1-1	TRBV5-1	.	TGCGCCAGCAGCCCGAATGGTGGGGGACTGAACACTGAAGCTTTCTTT	CASSPNGGGLNTEAFF
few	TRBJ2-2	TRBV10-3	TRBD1	TGTGCCTCGACCGGGACAGGGGACACCGGGGAGCTGTTTTTT	CASTGTGDTGELFF
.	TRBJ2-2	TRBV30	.	TGTGCCTGGAGTGTACATCCGGCGACGAACACCGGGGAGCTGTTTTTT	CAWSVHPATNTGELFF
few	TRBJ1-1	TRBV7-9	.	TGTGCCAGCAGCTTAAGTGGCCAAGGGCTGACTGAAGCTTTCTTT	CASSLSGQGLTEAFF
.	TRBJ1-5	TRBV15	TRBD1	TGTGCCACCAGCAGCCCGGGACAGGGGATTGGGGCCCAGCATTTT	CATSSPGQGIGAQHF
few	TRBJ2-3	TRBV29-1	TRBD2	TGCAGCCTCGGGGGGGCCGGGTTGACGCAGTATTTT	CSLGGAGLTQYF
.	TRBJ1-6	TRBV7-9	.	TGTGCCAGCAGCTCCGGGAGCTCCTATAATTCACCCCTCCACTTT	CASSSGSSYNSPLHF
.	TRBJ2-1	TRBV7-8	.	TGTGCCAGCAGCTTAGTTGGCGCGTACAATGAGCAGTTCTTC	CASSLVGAYNEQFF
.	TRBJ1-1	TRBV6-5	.	TGTGCCAGCAGTTACTCGAGTAGCCCAAGTGGCACTGAAGCTTTCTTT	CASSYSSSPSGTEAFF
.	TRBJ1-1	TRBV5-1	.	TGCGCCAGCAGCTTGCTCGTGACCGGGCGGGCTGAAGCTTTCTTT	CASSLLVTGRAEAFF
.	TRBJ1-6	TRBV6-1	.	TGTGCCAGCAGTGAAGCAGGGGTACTCCCTACTCGTCGCTTT	CASSEAGVLPTRRF
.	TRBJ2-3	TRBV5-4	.	TGTGCCAGCAGCTTGGGGATGGGGGGATCCACAGATACGCAGTATTTT	CASSLGMGGSTDTQYF
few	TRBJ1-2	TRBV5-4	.	TGTGCCAGCAGCTTGGAGGCAGGGGCCTATGGCTACACCTTC	CASSLEAGAYGYTF
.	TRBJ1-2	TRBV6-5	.	TGTGCCAGCAGTCCGGACGGACCCTATGGCTACACCTTC	CASSPDGPYGYTF
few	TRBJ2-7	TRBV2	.	TGTGCCAGCAGCCTTCCGACTGGCTCGAGCTCCTACGAGCAGTACTTC	CASSLPTGSSSYEQYF